Presented here are 15 T cell receptor beta chains from one specimen sequenced in a study of OX40 agonist ivuxolimab in advanced cancers. The table came from immunoSEQ multiplex PCR; TCRdb's copy has only in-frame clones and leaves some out. The profile shows 65,000 to 80,000 clones, 86% of them singletons. The sample in question was CD4+ or CD8+ T cells sorted from blood, obtained in a trial of the OX40 agonist ivuxolimab. These receptors originate from an adult with an advanced solid tumor such as melanoma, head and neck, liver or kidney cancer.

The chain links TRBV7-2 to TRBJ2-3; 10 bases map to TRBD2. V was clipped by 5 bases and J by 4 bases; unmatched bases: 6. Germline V gene data show CDR1 as SGHTA and CDR2 as FQGNSA. This CDR3 has 15 amino acids. CDR3 bases: TGTGCCAGCAGCCTTACTAGCGGGACATCAGATACGCAGTATTTT. Translated: CASSLTSGTSDTQYF.

The rearrangement uses TRBV5-4 and TRBJ2-1; TRBD2 matches at 8 bases. CDR1 is SGHNT and CDR2 is YYREEE in the germline V gene (reference sequence). The trim removed 0 bases at V and 8 bases at J, leaving 10 bases unmatched. The CDR3 contains 16 residues. CDR3 amino acids: CASSLGGRPNVDEQFF. In DNA form, the CDR3 reads TGTGCCAGCAGCTTGGGCGGGAGGCCTAACGTAGATGAGCAGTTCTTC.

This clone was seen only a few times. The chain uses TRBV6-5 and TRBJ1-2; D possibly corresponds to TRBD1 (5 bases). This CDR3 is built from 15 residues. CDR1 and CDR2 (germline): MNHEY, SVGAGI. With 0 bases removed from V and 6 bases from J, the gap between germline ends came to 14 bases. The CDR3 DNA reads as TGTGCCAGCAGTTACTCGGGGCTGACATCTAATGGCTACACCTTC. It yields the protein CASSYSGLTSNGYTF.

This chain's CDR3 is CASSQQGGGEKLFF. The CDR3 DNA reads as TGTGCCAGCAGCCAACAGGGAGGGGGCGAAAAACTGTTTTTT. J is TRBJ1-4 and V is TRBV4-2; TRBD1 matches 7 bases. V lost 2 bases to trimming and J lost 8 bases; unmatched junction nucleotides: 5. This CDR3 is built from 14 residues. The germline CDR1 and CDR2 sequences are LGHNA and YNFKEQ.

This chain uses TRBV6-5 with TRBJ1-1, with D hard to call. Trimming took off 4 bases at V and 8 bases at J, with 14 bases between the two ends. CDR3 length equals 13 residues. Looked up from germline, CDR1 is MNHEY and CDR2 is SVGAGI. CDR3 nucleotides: TGTGCCAGCAGTTCGACGACGGCACGGGAAGCTTTCTTT. It encodes CASSSTTAREAFF.

This clone was picked up one time. One end of the junction does not line up with germline, which may come from a read error. The chain joins TRBV5-8 to TRBJ2-7; 10 bases match TRBD1. This CDR3 spans 13 amino acids. Looked up from germline, CDR1 is SGHTS and CDR2 is YDEGEE. CDR3 DNA: TGCGCCAGCAGCCGGGACAGGGGTTCCGAGCAGTACTTC. The encoded protein is CASSRDRGSEQYF. Full variable domain (missing parts from reference TRBV5-8 and TRBJ2-7): EAGVTQSPTHLIKTRGQQATLRCSPISGHTSVYWYQQALGLGLQFLLWYDEGEERNRGNFPPRFSGRQFPNYSSELNVNALELEDSALYLCASSRDRGSEQYFGPGTRLTVT.

The chain carries TRBV28 and TRBJ2-2; no definite D call. The germline V gene encodes CDR1 MDHEN and CDR2 SYDVKM. V lost 2 bases, J lost 2 bases, and 3 bases lay in between. The CDR3 runs 13 residues. As DNA, the CDR3 is TGTGCCAGCAGTTTACCTAACACCGGGGAGCTGTTTTTT. Protein sequence: CASSLPNTGELFF.

V usage is TRBV5-1 and J usage is TRBJ2-4; D might be TRBD1 or TRBD2, each matching 5 bases. V was clipped by 4 bases and J by 0 bases, with 11 bases between them. In germline, CDR1 is SGHRS, CDR2 YFSETQ. The CDR3 sequence is 15 residues long. CDR3: CASSLTGPAKNIQYF. DNA of the CDR3: TGCGCCAGCAGCCTAACGGGACCAGCCAAAAACATTCAGTACTTC.

This chain uses TRBV6-5 with TRBJ2-7; D uncertain. Germline V gene data show CDR1 as MNHEY and CDR2 as SVGAGI. The CDR3 has 12 residues. The germline V and J ends were trimmed by 4 bases and 3 bases, with 7 bases remaining between them. CDR3 region: CASSSVLYEQYF. The DNA for the CDR3 is TGTGCCAGCAGTTCGGTCCTCTACGAGCAGTACTTC.

The chain employs TRBV5-1 and TRBJ2-3, with 11 bases fitting TRBD2. V dropped 2 bases and J dropped 5; count of bases not matched to a gene: 4. Germline V gene data show CDR1 as SGHRS and CDR2 as YFSETQ. This CDR3 contains 15 residues. CDR3 in DNA: TGCGCCAGCAGCTTCCTAGCGGGAGGACTAGATACGCAGTATTTT. This encodes CASSFLAGGLDTQYF.

J is TRBJ1-5 and V is TRBV23-1; no firm D call. TRBV23-1 is recorded as an ORF, its role being uncertain. The V gene lost 2 bases and the J gene lost 10 bases, with 18 bases spanning the gap. CDR3 size: 15 residues. In nucleotides, the CDR3 is TGCGCCAGCAGTCAACCCTACCGGGCCCCCACACCCCAGCATTTT. Its protein product is CASSQPYRAPTPQHF.

V is TRBV28 and J is TRBJ1-1; D unresolved. Germline values: CDR1 MDHEN, CDR2 SYDVKM. This CDR3 has 14 residues. V was trimmed by 8 bases and J by 2 bases, leaving 15 bases between them. CDR3 bases: TGTGCCAGCGCCGTGGGGAGGGCAAACACTGAAGCTTTCTTT. Translated: CASAVGRANTEAFF.

This clone was observed once. V is TRBV5-1 and J is TRBJ1-2; possible D gene TRBD1, 5 bases. The germline V and J ends were trimmed by 4 bases and 11 bases, with 21 bases remaining between them. CDR1 SGHRS and CDR2 YFSETQ come from the germline V gene. The CDR3 contains 14 residues. The CDR3 coding sequence is TGCGCCAGCAGCCCGTCCACTCCACAGGAGTCATACACCTTC. It codes for CASSPSTPQESYTF.

The V and J genes are TRBV19 and TRBJ2-1; D gene unclear. Germline V gives CDR1 LNHDA, CDR2 SQIVND (reference sequence). CDR3 length: 11 amino acids. The V end was cut by 4 bases, the J end by 5 bases, with 3 bases between. CDR3 coding DNA: TGTGCCAGTAGTAGGCACAATGAGCAGTTCTTC. It is translated as CASSRHNEQFF.

The chain combines TRBV11-2 with TRBJ1-5, with D perhaps TRBD1 (6 bases). The germline V gene has CDR1 SGHAT and CDR2 FQNNGV. Trimming took 0 bases from V and 6 from J, leaving 12 bases between them. This CDR3 is built from 15 residues. Here the CDR3 DNA reads TGTGCCAGCAGCTTAGACGGGGGGGCGGGTCAGCCCCAGCATTTT. Its protein product is CASSLDGGAGQPQHF.